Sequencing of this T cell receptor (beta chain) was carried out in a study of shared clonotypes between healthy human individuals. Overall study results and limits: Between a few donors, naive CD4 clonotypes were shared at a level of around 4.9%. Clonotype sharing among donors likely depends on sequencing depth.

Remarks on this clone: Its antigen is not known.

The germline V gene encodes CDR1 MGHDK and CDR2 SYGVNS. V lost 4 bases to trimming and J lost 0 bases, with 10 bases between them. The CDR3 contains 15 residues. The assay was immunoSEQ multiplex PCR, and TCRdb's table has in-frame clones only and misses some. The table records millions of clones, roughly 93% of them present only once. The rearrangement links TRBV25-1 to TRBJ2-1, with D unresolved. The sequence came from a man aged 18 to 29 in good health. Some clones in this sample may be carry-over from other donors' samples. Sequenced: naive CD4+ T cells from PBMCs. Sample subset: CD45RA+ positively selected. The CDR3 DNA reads TGTGCCAGCAGTGGTGGCTCCTCCTCCTACAATGAGCAGTTCTTC. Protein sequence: CASSGGSSSYNEQFF.